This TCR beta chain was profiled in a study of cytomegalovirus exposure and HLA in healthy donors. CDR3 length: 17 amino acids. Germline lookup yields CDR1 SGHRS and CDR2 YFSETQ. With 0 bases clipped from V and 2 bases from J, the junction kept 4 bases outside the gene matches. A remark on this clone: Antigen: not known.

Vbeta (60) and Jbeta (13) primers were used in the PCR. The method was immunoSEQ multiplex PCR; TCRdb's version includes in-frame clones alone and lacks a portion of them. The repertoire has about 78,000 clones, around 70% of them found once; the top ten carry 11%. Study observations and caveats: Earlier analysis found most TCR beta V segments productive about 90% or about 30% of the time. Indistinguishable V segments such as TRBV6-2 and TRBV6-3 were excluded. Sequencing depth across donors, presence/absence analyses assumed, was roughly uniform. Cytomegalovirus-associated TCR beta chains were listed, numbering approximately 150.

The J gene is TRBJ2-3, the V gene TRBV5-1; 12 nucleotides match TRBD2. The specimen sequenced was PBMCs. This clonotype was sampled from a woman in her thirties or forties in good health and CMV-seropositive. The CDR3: CASSLGLAGAITDTQYF. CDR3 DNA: TGCGCCAGCAGCTTGGGACTAGCGGGGGCCATCACAGATACGCAGTATTTT.